Following are 23 T cell receptor beta chains from one sample sequenced in a study of shared clonotypes between healthy human individuals. Clones were read by immunoSEQ multiplex PCR, and TCRdb kept only the in-frame ones, dropping some. Seen here are about a million clones, 70% to 80% observed once, and the top ten hold approximately 0.9%. Material for sequencing was memory CD4+ T cells from PBMCs. Subset: CD45RA-negative fraction. All receptors come from a man younger than 30 in good health. Some clones in this sample may be carry-over from other donors' samples.

The chain uses TRBV4-1 and TRBJ2-7; the match to TRBD2 covers 11 bases. The V gene end was trimmed by 4 bases and the J gene end by 3 bases; junction bases not matched to a gene: 11. The length of the CDR3 is 17 residues. CDR1 is MGHRA, CDR2 YSYEKL, per germline. For the CDR3, the DNA is TGCGCCAGCAGCCTTTCCCGGACCGGGACTAGCGGCTACGAGCAGTACTTC. Amino acids: CASSLSRTGTSGYEQYF.

The table lists this clone with a few counts. The CDR3 nucleotides read TGTGCCAGCAGTCAGGGCCTGGGAGCTTTCTTT. This sequence encodes CASSQGLGAFF. The J gene is TRBJ1-1, the V gene TRBV2; D possibly corresponds to TRBD1 (5 bases). V lost 5 bases to trimming and J lost 10 bases, with 11 bases between them. The germline CDR1 and CDR2 sequences are SNHLY and FYNNEI. The CDR3 is 11 amino acids.

The gene calls are TRBV18 and TRBJ2-5; D is ambiguous. The CDR3 covers 14 residues. From germline, CDR1 is KGHSH and CDR2 LQKENI. Trimming took 0 bases from V and 1 from J, leaving 6 bases between them. CDR3 amino acids: CASSPPSTQETQYF. For the CDR3, the DNA is TGTGCCAGCTCACCACCGTCCACCCAAGAGACCCAGTACTTC.

The chain has TRBV6-6 and TRBJ2-1, with TRBD2 as a possible D gene (6 bases). This CDR3 region has 16 residues. V gave up 6 bases and J gave up 9 bases, with 24 bases separating them. The germline V gene has CDR1 MNHNY and CDR2 SVGAGI (reference sequence). The CDR3: CASRDGGGRTAGEQFF. The CDR3 DNA is TGTGCCAGCAGGGACGGTGGGGGACGAACAGCGGGTGAGCAGTTCTTC.

Note on this clone: The identical CDR3 is also encoded by other nucleotide sequences in the sample. The chain couples TRBV5-1 to TRBJ2-7; TRBD1 matches at 7 bases. Germline values: CDR1 SGHRS, CDR2 YFSETQ. The CDR3 runs 13 residues. Trimming removed 1 base from V and 6 bases from J; junction bases left unmatched: 4. CDR3 sequence reads: CASSLQGVAEQYF. The CDR3 nucleotides read TGCGCCAGCAGCTTGCAGGGGGTCGCCGAGCAGTACTTC.

The chain has TRBV6-1 and TRBJ2-2, with 8 positions matching TRBD2. CDR1 and CDR2 from the germline V gene are MNHNS and SASEGT. The V gene end was trimmed by 6 bases and the J gene end by 0 bases; junction bases not matched to a gene: 3. The CDR3 runs to 15 residues. The CDR3 protein is CASRTGRANTGELFF. The CDR3 DNA reads TGTGCCAGCAGAACCGGGAGGGCGAACACCGGGGAGCTGTTTTTT.

Regarding this clone: The germline gene is not matched at one end of the junction; a read error may be the cause. The V gene is TRBV7-9, the J gene TRBJ1-1, with 7 positions matching TRBD1. CDR1 is SEHNR and CDR2 is FQNEAQ in the germline V gene (reference sequence). The CDR3 consists of 13 residues. The CDR3 DNA reads TGTGCCAGCAGCTTAGAGGGGGCCACTGAAGTTTTCTTT. Amino acid sequence: CASSLEGATEVFF.

The chain couples TRBV10-3 to TRBJ1-2; tentatively, D is TRBD1 (5 bases). Germline V gene lookup returns CDR1 ENHRY and CDR2 SYGVKD. Trimming pared 4 bases from V and 3 bases from J, leaving 15 bases between. This CDR3 region has 15 residues. Here the CDR3 DNA reads TGTGCCATCAGTGTGATTTTCGGGGCGGACTATGGCTACACCTTC. Protein sequence: CAISVIFGADYGYTF.

The genes are TRBV7-9 and TRBJ2-7, with TRBD2 matching over 7 bases. The germline CDR1 and CDR2 sequences are SEHNR and FQNEAQ (reference sequence). V was clipped by 5 bases and J by 2 bases; unmatched bases: 6. The CDR3 runs to 14 residues. This CDR3 reads CASSPLAEAYEQYF. As DNA, the CDR3 is TGTGCCAGCAGCCCCCTAGCGGAGGCCTACGAGCAGTACTTC. The full variable domain, with the rest looked up from reference TRBV7-9 and TRBJ2-7, is DTGVSQNPRHKITKRGQNVTFRCDPISEHNRLYWYRQTLGQGPEFLTYFQNEAQLEKSRLLSDRFSAERPKGSFSTLEIQRTEQGDSAMYLCASSPLAEAYEQYFGPGTRLTVT.

Points on this clone: The junction departs from the called germline gene at one end, perhaps through a read error. V usage is TRBV10-3 and J usage is TRBJ2-6, with D possibly TRBD2 on 5 matching bases. In germline, CDR1 is ENHRY, CDR2 SYGVKD. The CDR3 consists of 18 residues. In nucleotides, the CDR3 is TGTGCCATCAGGAGGGTTGCTCGGACGGACTCTGAGGCCAACGTCCTGACTTTC. It encodes CAIRRVARTDSEANVLTF.

The chain uses TRBV10-2 and TRBJ2-1; the D gene could be TRBD1 or TRBD2 (6 bases each). CDR1 is WSHSY and CDR2 is SAAADI in the germline V gene. There are 14 residues in the CDR3. V gave up 3 bases and J gave up 5 bases, with 11 bases separating them. The CDR3 nucleotides read TGCGCCAGCAGTGATAGGGGGGCTCACAATGAGCAGTTCTTC. Protein: CASSDRGAHNEQFF.

The genes are TRBV10-1 and TRBJ2-3; no reliable D call. Germline CDR1 reads WNHNN; CDR2 reads SYGVQD (reference sequence). Trimming shortened V by 3 bases and J by 1 base, and 8 bases separated the two germline ends. This CDR3 has 14 residues. CDR3 DNA sequence: TGCGCCAGCAGTGACCAGGCTCGCACAGATACGCAGTATTTT. It specifies CASSDQARTDTQYF.

This clone occurred a few times. The rearrangement uses TRBV2 and TRBJ1-4, with D tentatively TRBD1 (6 bases). This CDR3 has 12 amino acids. Germline CDR1 and CDR2: SNHLY and FYNNEI. Trimming pared 6 bases from V and 7 bases from J, leaving 9 bases between. This CDR3 is CASRTGPEKLFF. Written as DNA, the CDR3 is TGTGCCAGCAGAACAGGGCCTGAAAAACTGTTTTTT.

The chain employs TRBV5-1 and TRBJ2-1, with TRBD2 matching 9 bases. The germline CDR1 and CDR2 sequences are SGHRS and YFSETQ. The CDR3 extends over 16 amino acids. V was clipped by 0 bases and J by 7 bases; unmatched bases: 8. The CDR3 is CASSLGASGALNEQFF. The DNA of the CDR3 is TGCGCCAGCAGCTTGGGGGCTAGCGGGGCCCTAAATGAGCAGTTCTTC.

This chain uses TRBV7-9 with TRBJ2-7; TRBD1 might be the D (6 bases). Germline-derived CDR1 and CDR2 are SEHNR and FQNEAQ (reference sequence). The CDR3 runs 17 residues. V was trimmed by 1 base and J by 2 bases, leaving 18 bases between them. Here the CDR3 reads CASSLDRWGLPTYEQYF. The CDR3 DNA sequence: TGTGCCAGCAGCTTAGATCGATGGGGGCTACCGACCTACGAGCAGTACTTC.

This chain joins TRBV27 and TRBJ2-3, with 7 nucleotides matching TRBD1. Germline V gene sequence: CDR1 MNHEY, CDR2 SMNVEV (reference sequence). The CDR3 is 17 residues long. Unmatched junction bases numbered 18, after V lost 7 bases and J lost 5 bases. CDR3 protein: CASTPLSPRGQEDTQYF. Here the CDR3 DNA reads TGTGCCAGCACTCCCTTATCCCCCCGCGGACAGGAAGATACGCAGTATTTT.

This clone was seen only once. Relative to the germline gene, one junction end is altered; a read error may explain this. This rearrangement joins TRBV7-2 to TRBJ2-1; D gene uncertain. CDR1 and CDR2 (germline): SGHTA, FQGNSA. This CDR3 spans 11 amino acids. The CDR3 sequence is CASSFPSAPLF. The DNA for the CDR3 is TGTGCCAGCAGCTTCCCTTCAGCCCCCCTCTTC.

The chain recombines TRBV6-6 with TRBJ2-1; 9 nucleotides line up with TRBD2. This CDR3 contains 15 residues. CDR1 and CDR2 (germline): MNHNY, SVGAGI (reference sequence). Trimming cost V 6 bases and J 10 bases; bases outside gene matches: 13. CDR3: CASSPTREGRQEQFF. CDR3 DNA sequence: TGTGCCAGCAGCCCGACGCGGGAGGGCCGGCAGGAGCAGTTCTTC.

This clone was detected only a few times. The same CDR3 is also encoded by other DNA sequences in this sample. This chain connects TRBV5-1 to TRBJ1-2, with a possible D match to TRBD1 (6 bases). CDR3 length: 13 residues. Trimming took off 0 bases at V and 4 bases at J, with 7 bases between the two ends. The germline V gene has CDR1 SGHRS and CDR2 YFSETQ. CDR3 coding DNA: TGCGCCAGCAGCTTGGACAGGGCCTATGGCTACACCTTC. Encoded protein: CASSLDRAYGYTF.

The chain combines TRBV5-1 with TRBJ2-7; TRBD2 agrees at 8 bases. This CDR3 has 15 residues. Germline CDR1 reads SGHRS; CDR2 reads YFSETQ. V trimming: 5 bases; J trimming: 7 bases; junction bases outside the gene matches: 14. In DNA form, the CDR3 reads TGCGCCAGCAGGGCCGTGGGAGCGGGAGTGATGGAGCAGTACTTC. Amino acid sequence: CASRAVGAGVMEQYF.

This sequence joins TRBV5-1 and TRBJ2-5; 12 bases line up with TRBD1. V dropped 0 bases and J dropped 3; count of bases not matched to a gene: 3. The germline CDR1 and CDR2 sequences are SGHRS and YFSETQ. The CDR3 has 16 residues. The DNA for the CDR3 is TGCGCCAGCAGCTTGGTCGGGACAGGGGGCGAAGAGACCCAGTACTTC. Translated, it gives CASSLVGTGGEETQYF.

V gene TRBV14 combines with J gene TRBJ1-3; D unclear. Trimming took 2 bases from V and 0 from J, leaving 5 bases between them. Germline assignment: CDR1 SGHDN and CDR2 FVKESK. The CDR3 is 14 residues long. CDR3 residues: CASSQFLSGNTIYF. Written as DNA, the CDR3 is TGTGCCAGCAGCCAATTCCTCTCTGGAAACACCATATATTTT.

This clone occurred a few times. The chain combines TRBV6-1 with TRBJ2-7; TRBD2 matches 8 bases. CDR1 and CDR2 from the germline V gene are MNHNS and SASEGT. Trimming at V came to 2 bases and at J to 5 bases, leaving 11 bases not matched to a gene. The CDR3 is 16 amino acids. The CDR3 loop reads CASSELGLAFSNEQYF. As DNA, the CDR3 is TGTGCCAGCAGTGAACTAGGACTAGCCTTTAGCAACGAGCAGTACTTC.